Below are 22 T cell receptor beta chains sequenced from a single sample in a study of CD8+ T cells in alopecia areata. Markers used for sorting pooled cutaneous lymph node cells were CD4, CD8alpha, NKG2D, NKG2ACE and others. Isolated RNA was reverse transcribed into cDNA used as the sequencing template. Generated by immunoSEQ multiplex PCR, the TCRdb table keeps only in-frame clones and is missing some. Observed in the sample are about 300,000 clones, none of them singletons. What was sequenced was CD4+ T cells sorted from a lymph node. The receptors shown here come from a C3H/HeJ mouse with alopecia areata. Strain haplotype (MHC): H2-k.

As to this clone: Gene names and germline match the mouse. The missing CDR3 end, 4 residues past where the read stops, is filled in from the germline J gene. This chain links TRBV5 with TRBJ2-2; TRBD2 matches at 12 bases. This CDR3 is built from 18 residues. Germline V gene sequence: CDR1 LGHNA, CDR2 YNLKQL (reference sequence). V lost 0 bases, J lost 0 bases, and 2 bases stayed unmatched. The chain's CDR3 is CASSQDWTGGANTGQLYF. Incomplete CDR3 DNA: TGTGCCAGCAGCCAAGACTGGACTGGGGGGGCAAACACCGGG.

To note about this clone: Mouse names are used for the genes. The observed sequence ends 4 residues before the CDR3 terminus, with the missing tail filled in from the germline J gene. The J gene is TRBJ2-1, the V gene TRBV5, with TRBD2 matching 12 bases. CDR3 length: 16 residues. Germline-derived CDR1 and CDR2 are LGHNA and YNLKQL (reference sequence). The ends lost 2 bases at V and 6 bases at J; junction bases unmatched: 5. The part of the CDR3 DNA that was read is TGTGCCAGCAGCCAATGTGGGACTGGGGGGTGTGCT. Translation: CASSQCGTGGCA. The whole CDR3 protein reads CASSQCGTGGCAEQFF.

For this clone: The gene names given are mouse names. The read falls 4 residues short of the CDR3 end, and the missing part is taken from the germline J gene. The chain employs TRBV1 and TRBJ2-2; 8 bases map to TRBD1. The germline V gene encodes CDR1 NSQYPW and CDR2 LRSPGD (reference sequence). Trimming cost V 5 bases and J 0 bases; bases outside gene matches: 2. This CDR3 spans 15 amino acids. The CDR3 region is CTCSTDRANTGQLYF. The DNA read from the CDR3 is TGCACCTGCAGTACGGACAGGGCAAACACCGGG.

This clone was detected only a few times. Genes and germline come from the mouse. The CDR3 here is CTCSAVTGGDAEQFF. CDR3 DNA, as far as it was read: TGCACCTGCAGTGCAGTTACAGGGGGCGATGCT. The V gene is TRBV1, the J gene TRBJ2-1, with 9 bases identical to TRBD1. From the germline J gene comes the end of the CDR3, since the read stops 4 residues before it. Unmatched junction bases numbered 3, after V lost 1 base and J lost 5 bases. Looked up from germline, CDR1 is NSQYPW and CDR2 is LRSPGD (reference sequence). The CDR3 has 15 amino acids.

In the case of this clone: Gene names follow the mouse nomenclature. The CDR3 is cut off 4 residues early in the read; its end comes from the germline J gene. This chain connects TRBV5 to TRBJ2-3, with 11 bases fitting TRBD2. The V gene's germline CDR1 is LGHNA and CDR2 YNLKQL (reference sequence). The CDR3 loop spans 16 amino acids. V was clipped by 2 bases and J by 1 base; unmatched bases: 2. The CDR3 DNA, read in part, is TGTGCCAGCAGCCAACCGGGACTGGGGGGTGCAGAA. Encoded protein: CASSQPGLGGAE. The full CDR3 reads CASSQPGLGGAETLYF.

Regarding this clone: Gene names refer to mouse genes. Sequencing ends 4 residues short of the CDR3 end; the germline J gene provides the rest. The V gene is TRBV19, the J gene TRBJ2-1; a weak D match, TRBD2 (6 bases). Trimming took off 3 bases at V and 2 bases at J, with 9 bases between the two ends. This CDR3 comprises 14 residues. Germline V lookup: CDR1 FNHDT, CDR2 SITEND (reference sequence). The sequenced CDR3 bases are TGTGCCAGCAGTAGGTGGGACTACTATGCT. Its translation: CASSRWDYYA. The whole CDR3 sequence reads CASSRWDYYAEQFF.

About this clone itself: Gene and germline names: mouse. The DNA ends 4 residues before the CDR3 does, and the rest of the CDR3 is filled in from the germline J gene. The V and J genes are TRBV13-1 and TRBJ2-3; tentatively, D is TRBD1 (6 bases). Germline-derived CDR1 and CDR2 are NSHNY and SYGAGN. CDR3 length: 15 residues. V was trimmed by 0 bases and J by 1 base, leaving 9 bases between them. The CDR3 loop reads CASSDVPGGAETLYF. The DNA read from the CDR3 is TGTGCCAGCAGTGATGTGCCAGGGGGTGCAGAA.

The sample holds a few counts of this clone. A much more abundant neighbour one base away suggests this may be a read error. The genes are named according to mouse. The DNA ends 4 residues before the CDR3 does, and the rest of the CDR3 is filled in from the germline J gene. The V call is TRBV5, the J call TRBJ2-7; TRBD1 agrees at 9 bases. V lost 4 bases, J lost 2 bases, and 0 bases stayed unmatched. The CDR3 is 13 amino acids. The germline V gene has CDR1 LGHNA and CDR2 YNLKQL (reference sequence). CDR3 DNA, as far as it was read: TGTGCCAGCAGCCGACAGGGGGCCTAT. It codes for CASSRQGAY. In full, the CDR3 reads CASSRQGAYEQYF.

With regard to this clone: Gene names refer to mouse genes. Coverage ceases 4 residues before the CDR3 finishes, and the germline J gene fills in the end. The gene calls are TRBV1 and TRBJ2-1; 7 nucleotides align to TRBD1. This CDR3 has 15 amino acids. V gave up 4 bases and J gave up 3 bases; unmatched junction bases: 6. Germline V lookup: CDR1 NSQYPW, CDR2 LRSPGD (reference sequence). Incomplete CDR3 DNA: TGCACCTGCAGTGGACAGGGAAAGGGCTATGCT. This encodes CTCSGQGKGYA. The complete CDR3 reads CTCSGQGKGYAEQFF. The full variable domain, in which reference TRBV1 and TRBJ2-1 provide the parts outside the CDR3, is VTLLEQNPRWRLVPRGQAVNLRCILKNSQYPWMSWYQQDLQKQLQWLFTLRSPGDKEVKSLPGADYLATRVTDTELRLQVANMSQGRTLYCTCSGQGKGYAEQFFGPGTRLTVL.

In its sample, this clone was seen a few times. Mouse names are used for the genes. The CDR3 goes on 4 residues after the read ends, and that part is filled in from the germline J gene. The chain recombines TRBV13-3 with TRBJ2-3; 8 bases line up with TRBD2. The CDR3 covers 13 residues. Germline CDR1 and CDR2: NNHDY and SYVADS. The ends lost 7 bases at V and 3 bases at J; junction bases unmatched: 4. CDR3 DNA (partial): TGTGCCAGCGTAGACTGGGGAGCAGAA. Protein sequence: CASVDWGAE. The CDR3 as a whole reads CASVDWGAETLYF.

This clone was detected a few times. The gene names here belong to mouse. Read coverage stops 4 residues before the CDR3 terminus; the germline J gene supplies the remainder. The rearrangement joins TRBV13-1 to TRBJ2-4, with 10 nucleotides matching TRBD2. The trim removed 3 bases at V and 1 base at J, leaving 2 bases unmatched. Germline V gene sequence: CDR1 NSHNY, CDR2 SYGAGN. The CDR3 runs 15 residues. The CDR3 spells CASSAGLGGQNTLYF. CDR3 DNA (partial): TGTGCCAGCAGTGCCGGACTGGGGGGTCAAAAC.

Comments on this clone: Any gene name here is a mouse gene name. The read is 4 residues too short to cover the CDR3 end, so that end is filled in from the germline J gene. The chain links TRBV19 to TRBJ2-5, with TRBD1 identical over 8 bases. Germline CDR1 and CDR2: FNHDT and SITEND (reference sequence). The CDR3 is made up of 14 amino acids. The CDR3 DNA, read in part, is TGTGCCAGCAGTTCAGGGGGCGGGGAAGAC. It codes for CASSSGGGED. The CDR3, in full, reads CASSSGGGEDTQYF.

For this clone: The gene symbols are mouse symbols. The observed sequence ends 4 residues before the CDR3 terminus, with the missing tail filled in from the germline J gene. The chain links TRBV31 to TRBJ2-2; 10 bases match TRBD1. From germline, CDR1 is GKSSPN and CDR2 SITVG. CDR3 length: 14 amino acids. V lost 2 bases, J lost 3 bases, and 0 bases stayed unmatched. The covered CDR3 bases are TGTGCCTGGAGTGGACAGGGGGACACCGGG. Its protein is CAWSGQGDTG. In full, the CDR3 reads CAWSGQGDTGQLYF.

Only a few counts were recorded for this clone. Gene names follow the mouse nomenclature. Here the CDR3 reads CASSDGGQNSYNSPLYF. The part of the CDR3 DNA that was read is TGTGCCAGCAGTGATGGGGGACAGAATTCCTATAATTCGCCC. This sequence joins TRBV13-3 and TRBJ1-6, with 7 bases fitting TRBD1. The read is 3 residues too short to cover the CDR3 end, so that end is filled in from the germline J gene. TRBJ1-6 is an ORF, with its function uncertain. CDR3 size: 17 residues. V dropped 0 bases and J dropped 0; count of bases not matched to a gene: 3. Germline V gene lookup returns CDR1 NNHDY and CDR2 SYVADS.

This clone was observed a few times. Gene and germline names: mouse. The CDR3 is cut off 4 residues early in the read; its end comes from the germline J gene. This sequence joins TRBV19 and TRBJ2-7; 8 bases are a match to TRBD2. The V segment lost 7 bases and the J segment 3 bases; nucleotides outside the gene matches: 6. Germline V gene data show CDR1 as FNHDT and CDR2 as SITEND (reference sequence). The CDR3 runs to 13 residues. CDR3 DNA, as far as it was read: TGTGCCAGCCACGGGACTGGAATCTAT. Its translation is CASHGTGIY. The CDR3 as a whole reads CASHGTGIYEQYF.

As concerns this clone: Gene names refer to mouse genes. The covered CDR3 bases are TGTGCCAGCAGTGATCCCCCGTCATCAAACACCGGG. Translation gives CASSDPPSSNTG. The entire CDR3 protein reads CASSDPPSSNTGQLYF. The gene calls are TRBV13-1 and TRBJ2-2; D unclear. Sequencing ends 4 residues short of the CDR3 end; the germline J gene provides the rest. V was trimmed by 1 base and J by 0 bases, leaving 10 bases between them. The CDR3 is made up of 16 amino acids. CDR1 is NSHNY and CDR2 is SYGAGN in the germline V gene.

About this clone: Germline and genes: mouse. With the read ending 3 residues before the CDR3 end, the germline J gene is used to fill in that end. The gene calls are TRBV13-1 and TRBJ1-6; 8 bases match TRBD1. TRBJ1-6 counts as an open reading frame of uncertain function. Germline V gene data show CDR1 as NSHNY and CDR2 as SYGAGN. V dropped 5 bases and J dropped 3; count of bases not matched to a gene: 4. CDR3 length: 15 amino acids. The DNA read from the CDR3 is TGTGCCAGCAGGGAAACAGGGGGCTATAATTCGCCC. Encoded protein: CASRETGGYNSP. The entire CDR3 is CASRETGGYNSPLYF.

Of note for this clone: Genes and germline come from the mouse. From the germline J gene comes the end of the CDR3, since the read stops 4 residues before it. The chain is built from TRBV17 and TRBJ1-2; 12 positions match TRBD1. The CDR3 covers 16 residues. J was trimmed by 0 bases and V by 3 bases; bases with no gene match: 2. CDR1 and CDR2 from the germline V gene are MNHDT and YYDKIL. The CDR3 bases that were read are TGTGCTAGCAGTAGGGGGACAGGGGGCCCAAACTCC. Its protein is CASSRGTGGPNS. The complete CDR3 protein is CASSRGTGGPNSDYTF.

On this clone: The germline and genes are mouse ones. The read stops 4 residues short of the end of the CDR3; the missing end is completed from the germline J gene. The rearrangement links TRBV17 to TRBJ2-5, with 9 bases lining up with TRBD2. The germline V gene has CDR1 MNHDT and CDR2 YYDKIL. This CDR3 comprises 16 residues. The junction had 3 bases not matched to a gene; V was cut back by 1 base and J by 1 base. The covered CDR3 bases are TGTGCTAGCAGTAGAGCCGGGACTGGGCACCAAGAC. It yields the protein CASSRAGTGHQD. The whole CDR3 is CASSRAGTGHQDTQYF. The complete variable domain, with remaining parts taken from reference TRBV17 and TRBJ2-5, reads DTTVKQNPRYKLARVGKPVNLICSQTMNHDTMYWYQKKPNQAPKLLLFYYDKILNREADTFEKFQSSRPNNSFCSLYIGSAGLEYSAMYLCASSRAGTGHQDTQYFGPGTRLLVL.

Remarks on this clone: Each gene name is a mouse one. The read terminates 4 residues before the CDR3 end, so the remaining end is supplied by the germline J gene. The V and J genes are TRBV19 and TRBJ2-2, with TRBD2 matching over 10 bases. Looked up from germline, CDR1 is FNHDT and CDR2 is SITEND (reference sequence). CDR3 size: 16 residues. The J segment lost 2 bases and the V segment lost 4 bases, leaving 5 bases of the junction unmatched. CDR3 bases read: TGTGCCAGCAGTCCCGGGACTGGGGTCAACACCGGG. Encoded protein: CASSPGTGVNTG. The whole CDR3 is CASSPGTGVNTGQLYF.

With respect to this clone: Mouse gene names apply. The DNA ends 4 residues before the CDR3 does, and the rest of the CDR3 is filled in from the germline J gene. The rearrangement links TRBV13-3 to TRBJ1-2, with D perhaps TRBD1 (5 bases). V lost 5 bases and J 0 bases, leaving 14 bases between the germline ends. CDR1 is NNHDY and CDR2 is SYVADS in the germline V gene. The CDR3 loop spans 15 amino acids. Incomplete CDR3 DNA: TGTGCCAGCAGCCCACCGGGACTCTCAAACTCC. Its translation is CASSPPGLSNS. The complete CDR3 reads CASSPPGLSNSDYTF.

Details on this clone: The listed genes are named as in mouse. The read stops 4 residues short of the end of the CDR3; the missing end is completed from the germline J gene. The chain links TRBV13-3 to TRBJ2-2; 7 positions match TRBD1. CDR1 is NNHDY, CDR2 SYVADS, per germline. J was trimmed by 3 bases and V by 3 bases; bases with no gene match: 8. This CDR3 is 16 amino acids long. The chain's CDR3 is CASSVYRGDHTGQLYF. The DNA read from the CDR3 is TGTGCCAGCAGTGTATACAGGGGAGATCACACCGGG.